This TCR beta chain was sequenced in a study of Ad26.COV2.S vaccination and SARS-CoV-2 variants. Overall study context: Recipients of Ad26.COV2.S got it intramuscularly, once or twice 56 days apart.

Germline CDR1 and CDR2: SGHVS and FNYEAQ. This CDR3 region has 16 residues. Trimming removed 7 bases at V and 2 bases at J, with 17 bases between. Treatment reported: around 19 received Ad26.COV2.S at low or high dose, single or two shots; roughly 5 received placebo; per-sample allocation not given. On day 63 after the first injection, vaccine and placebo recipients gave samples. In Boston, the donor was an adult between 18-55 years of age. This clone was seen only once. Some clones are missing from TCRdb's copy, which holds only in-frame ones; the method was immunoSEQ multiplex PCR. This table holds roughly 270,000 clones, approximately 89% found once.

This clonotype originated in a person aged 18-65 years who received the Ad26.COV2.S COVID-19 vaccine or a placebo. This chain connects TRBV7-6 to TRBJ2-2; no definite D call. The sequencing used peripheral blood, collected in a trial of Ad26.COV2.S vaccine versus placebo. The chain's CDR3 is CASIPGLVVNTGELFF. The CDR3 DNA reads TGTGCCAGCATCCCAGGTCTGGTCGTCAACACCGGGGAGCTGTTTTTT.